This T cell receptor (beta chain) was recovered during a study of T cell repertoires in cytomegalovirus infection. V lost 5 bases and J lost 3; bases outside the gene matches: 21. Germline values: CDR1 SEHNR, CDR2 FQNEAQ (reference sequence). This CDR3 comprises 22 residues. TCRdb itself ran the reads through MiXCR, one entry per CDR3 protein. The repertoire holds around 110,000 distinct CDR3 sequences, with about 9.5% as singletons. This clonotype was counted many times. Antigen: not known. Sequencing was done on a sample of PBMCs, sequenced either directly or after in vitro stimulation (not recorded which). The chain has TRBV7-9 and TRBJ2-2, with TRBD2 matching 13 bases. The clonotype was recovered from a human donor in good health (CMV status not recorded). Some clones in this sample may be carry-over from other donors' samples. The DNA for the CDR3 is TGTGCCAGCAGCCCTACTAAGTCCGGACTAGCGGGAGTCTGGGAGGACACCGGGGAGCTGTTTTTT. This codes for CASSPTKSGLAGVWEDTGELFF.